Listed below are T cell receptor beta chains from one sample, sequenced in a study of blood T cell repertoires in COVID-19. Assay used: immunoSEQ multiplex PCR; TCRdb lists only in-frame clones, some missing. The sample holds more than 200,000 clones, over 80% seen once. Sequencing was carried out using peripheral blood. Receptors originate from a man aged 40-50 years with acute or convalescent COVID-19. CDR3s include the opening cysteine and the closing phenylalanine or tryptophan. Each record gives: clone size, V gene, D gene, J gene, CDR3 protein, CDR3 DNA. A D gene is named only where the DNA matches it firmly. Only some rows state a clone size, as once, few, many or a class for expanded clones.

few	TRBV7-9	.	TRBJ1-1	CASSLERGEAFF	TGTGCCAGCAGCTTGGAACGAGGAGAAGCTTTCTTT
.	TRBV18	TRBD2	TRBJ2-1	CASSPGTSGSQVIYEQFF	TGTGCCAGCTCCCCCGGGACTAGCGGGAGTCAAGTGATCTATGAGCAGTTCTTC
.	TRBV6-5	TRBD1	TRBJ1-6	CASRPPGGRNSPLHF	TGTGCCAGCAGACCACCAGGGGGCCGTAATTCACCCCTCCACTTT
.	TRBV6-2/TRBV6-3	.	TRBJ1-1	CASSYSGSHTEAFF	TGTGCCAGCAGTTACTCGGGCAGTCACACTGAAGCTTTCTTT
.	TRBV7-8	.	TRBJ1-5	CASSPQGSPNQPQHF	TGTGCCAGCAGCCCTCAGGGGAGCCCTAATCAGCCCCAGCATTTT
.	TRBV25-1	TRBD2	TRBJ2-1	CASGRLAGGGDEQFF	TGTGCCAGCGGCCGACTAGCGGGAGGGGGGGATGAGCAGTTCTTC
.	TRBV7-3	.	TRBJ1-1	CASSLYLSQEAFF	TGTGCCAGCAGCTTATATCTCAGTCAGGAAGCTTTCTTT
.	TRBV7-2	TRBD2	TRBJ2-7	CASSLSGAYEQYF	TGTGCCAGCAGCTTAAGCGGGGCCTACGAGCAGTACTTC
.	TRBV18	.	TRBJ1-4	CASSRDLQGFATNEKLFF	TGTGCCAGCTCACGAGACCTACAGGGTTTCGCAACTAATGAAAAACTGTTTTTT
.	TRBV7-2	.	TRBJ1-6	CASSPVGQGNSPLHF	TGTGCCAGCAGCCCTGTCGGGCAGGGGAATTCACCCCTCCACTTT
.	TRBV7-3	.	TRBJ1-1	CASSRNGGRSEAFF	TGTGCCAGCAGCCGAAACGGGGGGCGATCTGAAGCTTTCTTT
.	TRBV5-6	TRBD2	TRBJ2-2	CASSPLAGTNTGELFF	TGTGCCAGCAGCCCATTAGCGGGAACGAACACCGGGGAGCTGTTTTTT
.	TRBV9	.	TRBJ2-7	CASSVDGDSFAEQYF	TGTGCCAGCAGCGTAGATGGGGACTCCTTTGCCGAGCAGTACTTC
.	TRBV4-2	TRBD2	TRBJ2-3	CASSQDASGSPDTQYF	TGTGCCAGCAGCCAAGATGCTAGCGGGAGCCCAGATACGCAGTATTTT
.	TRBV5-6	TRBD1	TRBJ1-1	CASSSRTGRLMNTEAFF	TGTGCCAGCAGCTCCCGGACAGGGCGGTTGATGAACACTGAAGCTTTCTTT
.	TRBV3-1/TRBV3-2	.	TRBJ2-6	CASSRPSGANVLTF	TGTGCCAGCAGCCGGCCCTCTGGGGCCAACGTCCTGACTTTC
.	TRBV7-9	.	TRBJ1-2	CASSLAAAPEGYTF	TGTGCCAGCAGCTTAGCGGCAGCCCCGGAGGGCTACACCTTC
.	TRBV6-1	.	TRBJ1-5	CASSLGAGQPQHF	TGTGCCAGCAGTCTTGGGGCTGGTCAGCCCCAGCATTTT
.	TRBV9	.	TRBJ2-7	CASSVDAGRYEQYF	TGTGCCAGCAGCGTAGACGCGGGAAGATACGAGCAGTACTTC
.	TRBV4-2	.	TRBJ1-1	CASSQDSRRMNTEAFF	TGTGCCAGCAGCCAAGATTCCCGCAGGATGAACACTGAAGCTTTCTTT
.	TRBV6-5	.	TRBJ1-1	CASWQIMNTEAFF	TGTGCCAGCTGGCAGATCATGAACACTGAAGCTTTCTTT
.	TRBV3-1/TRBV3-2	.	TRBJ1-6	CASSQARDSSPLHF	TGTGCCAGCAGCCAAGCCAGGGATTCTTCACCCCTCCACTTT
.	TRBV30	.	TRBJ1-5	CAWGREPNQPQHF	TGTGCCTGGGGGCGCGAGCCTAATCAGCCCCAGCATTTT
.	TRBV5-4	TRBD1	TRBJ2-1	CASSQTGGYNEQFF	TGTGCCAGCAGCCAGACAGGGGGGTACAATGAGCAGTTCTTC
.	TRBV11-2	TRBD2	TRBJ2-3	CASSLGAGGVDTQYF	TGTGCCAGCAGCTTAGGAGCGGGAGGGGTAGATACGCAGTATTTT
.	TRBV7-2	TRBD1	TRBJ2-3	CASSSVGQGTDTQYF	TGTGCCAGCAGCTCGGTGGGACAGGGCACAGATACGCAGTATTTT
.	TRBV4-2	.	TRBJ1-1	CASSQDLGSYTEAFF	TGTGCCAGCAGCCAAGATCTCGGTTCGTACACTGAAGCTTTCTTT
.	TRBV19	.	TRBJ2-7	CASSNTGTGEQYF	TGTGCCAGTAGTAATACGGGGACTGGGGAGCAGTACTTC
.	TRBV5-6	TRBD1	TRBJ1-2	CASSGGTGNYGYTF	TGTGCCAGCAGCGGGGGGACAGGAAACTATGGCTACACCTTC
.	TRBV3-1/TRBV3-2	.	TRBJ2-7	CASPQWDPKTEGYYYEQYF	TGTGCCAGCCCCCAATGGGATCCCAAGACAGAAGGGTACTACTACGAGCAGTACTTC
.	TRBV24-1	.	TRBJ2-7	CATSDLHGQQHYEQYF	TGTGCCACCAGTGATTTGCATGGGCAGCAACACTACGAGCAGTACTTC
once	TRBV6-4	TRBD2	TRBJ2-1	CASSTSEFNEQFF	TGTGCCAGCAGTACTAGCGAATTCAATGAGCAGTTCTTC
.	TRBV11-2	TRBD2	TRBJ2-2	CASSLRLAGDRNTGELFF	TGTGCCAGCAGCTTGAGACTAGCGGGAGATCGTAACACCGGGGAGCTGTTTTTT
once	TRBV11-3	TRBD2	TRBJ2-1	CASSSEVLAGGFWGLNEQFF	TGTGCCAGCAGCTCAGAGGTACTAGCGGGAGGTTTTTGGGGGCTCAATGAGCAGTTCTTC
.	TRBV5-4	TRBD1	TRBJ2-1	CASSSDRATYNEQFF	TGTGCCAGCAGTAGTGACAGGGCTACTTACAATGAGCAGTTCTTC
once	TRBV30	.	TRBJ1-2	CAWSVLPWAPQEGYGYTF	TGTGCCTGGAGTGTACTCCCCTGGGCGCCTCAAGAGGGCTATGGCTACACCTTC
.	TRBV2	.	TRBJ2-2	CASKEEGNTGELFF	TGTGCCAGCAAAGAAGAGGGGAACACCGGGGAGCTGTTTTTT
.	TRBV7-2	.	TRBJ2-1	CASSLEGSSYNEQFF	TGTGCCAGCAGCTTAGAAGGGAGCTCCTACAATGAGCAGTTCTTC
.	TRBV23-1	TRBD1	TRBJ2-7	CASSQSIAGQVTVEQYF	TGCGCCAGCAGTCAATCCATTGCGGGACAGGTTACGGTCGAGCAGTACTTC
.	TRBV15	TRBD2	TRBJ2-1	CATSRLTSFNNEQFF	TGTGCCACCAGCAGATTGACTAGCTTCAACAATGAGCAGTTCTTC
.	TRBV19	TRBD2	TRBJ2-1	CASSIVTSGSRYEQFF	TGTGCCAGTAGTATCGTAACTAGCGGGAGTAGGTATGAGCAGTTCTTC
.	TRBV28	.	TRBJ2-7	CAINSGATYEQYF	TGTGCCATCAATTCTGGGGCAACCTACGAGCAGTACTTC
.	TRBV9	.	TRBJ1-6	CASSVDPGNNSPLHF	TGTGCCAGCAGCGTAGATCCGGGGAATAATTCACCCCTCCACTTT
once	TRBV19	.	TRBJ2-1	CASRHTSPIRGEQFF	TGTGCCAGTAGGCATACTAGCCCCATAAGAGGTGAGCAGTTCTTC
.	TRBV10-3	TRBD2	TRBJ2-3	CAISGREGRKDTQYF	TGTGCCATCAGTGGGCGGGAGGGCCGGAAAGATACGCAGTATTTT
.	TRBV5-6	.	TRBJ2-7	CASSLDLFYEQYF	TGTGCCAGCAGCTTGGATCTGTTCTACGAGCAGTACTTC
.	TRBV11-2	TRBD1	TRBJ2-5	CASSRGQGTLQETQYF	TGTGCCAGCAGCAGGGGACAGGGCACCCTCCAAGAGACCCAGTACTTC
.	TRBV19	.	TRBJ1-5	CASALIPDQPQHF	TGTGCCAGTGCCCTAATTCCGGATCAGCCCCAGCATTTT
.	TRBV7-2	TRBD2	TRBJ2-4	CASSFGLAGGPDKNIQYF	TGTGCCAGCAGCTTTGGGCTAGCGGGAGGGCCGGACAAAAACATTCAGTACTTC
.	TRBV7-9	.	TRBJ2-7	CASSLAYARAEHEQYF	TGTGCCAGCAGCTTAGCGTATGCCAGGGCAGAGCACGAGCAGTACTTC
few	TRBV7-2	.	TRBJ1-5	CASSLVQGSNQPQHF	TGTGCCAGCAGCTTAGTACAGGGTAGCAATCAGCCCCAGCATTTT
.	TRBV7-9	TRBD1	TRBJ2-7	CASSDNRDSFSSYEQYF	TGTGCCAGCAGCGATAACCGGGACAGCTTTTCTTCCTACGAGCAGTACTTC
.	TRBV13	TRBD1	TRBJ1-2	CASSLQGAGGYTF	TGTGCCAGCAGCTTACAGGGGGCAGGGGGCTACACCTTC
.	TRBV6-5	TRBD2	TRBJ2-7	CASSLGLAGGKQYF	TGTGCCAGCAGCTTAGGACTAGCGGGAGGAAAGCAGTACTTC
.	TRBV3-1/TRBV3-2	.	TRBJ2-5	CASSQARETQYF	TGTGCCAGCAGCCAAGCTAGGGAGACCCAGTACTTC
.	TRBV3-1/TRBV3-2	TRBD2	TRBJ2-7	CASSSPGTRGNEQYF	TGTGCCAGCAGCTCCCCCGGGACTAGGGGTAACGAGCAGTACTTC
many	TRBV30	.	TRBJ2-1	CAESLGGGSYNEQFF	TGTGCCGAATCTTTGGGGGGAGGTTCCTACAATGAGCAGTTCTTC
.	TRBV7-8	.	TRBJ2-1	CASSPPLRFSYNEQFF	TGTGCCAGCAGCCCGCCCCTGCGCTTCTCCTACAATGAGCAGTTCTTC
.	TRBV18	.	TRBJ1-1	CASSIRAQGEDTEAFF	TGTGCCAGCTCAATCCGAGCACAGGGAGAGGACACTGAAGCTTTCTTT
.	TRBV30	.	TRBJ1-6	CAWSVLQDNSPLHF	TGTGCCTGGAGTGTATTACAGGACAATTCACCCCTCCACTTT